The clone carrying this T cell receptor (beta chain) was observed a few times. At one boundary the junction diverges from the germline segment, which might be a read error. After extraction with the RNeasy kit, about 0.45 to 1 ug of the RNA was reverse transcribed using random hexamers. From the immunoSEQ multiplex PCR reads, TCRdb called clonotypes with MiXCR, one entry per CDR3 protein. In the table there are about 150,000 distinct CDR3 sequences, approximately 95% of which are singletons. The length of the CDR3 is 14 residues. Germline values: CDR1 SSHAT, CDR2 FNYEAQ (reference sequence). The data were obtained in a study of CD8 T cells in Susac syndrome.

Sequencing was done on a sample of CD8+ T cells from PBMCs. The rearrangement joins TRBV7-7 to TRBJ2-2, with 8 bases fitting TRBD1. The receptor's source is a human donor with Susac syndrome. The DNA for the CDR3 is TGTGCTAGCAGTCTGGACAGGGTAACCGGGGAGCTGTTTTTT. Its protein product is CASSLDRVTGELFF.